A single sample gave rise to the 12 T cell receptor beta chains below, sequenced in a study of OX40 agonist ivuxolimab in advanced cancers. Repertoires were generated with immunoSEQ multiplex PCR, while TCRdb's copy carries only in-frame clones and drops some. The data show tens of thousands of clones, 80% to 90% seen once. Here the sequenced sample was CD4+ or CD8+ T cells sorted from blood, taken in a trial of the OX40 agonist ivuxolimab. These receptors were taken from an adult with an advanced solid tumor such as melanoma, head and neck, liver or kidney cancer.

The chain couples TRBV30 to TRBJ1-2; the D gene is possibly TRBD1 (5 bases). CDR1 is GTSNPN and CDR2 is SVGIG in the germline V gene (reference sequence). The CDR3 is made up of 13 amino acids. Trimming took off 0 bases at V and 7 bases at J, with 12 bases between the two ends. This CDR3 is CAWSVHQGLGYTF. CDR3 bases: TGTGCCTGGAGTGTTCATCAGGGACTTGGCTACACCTTC.

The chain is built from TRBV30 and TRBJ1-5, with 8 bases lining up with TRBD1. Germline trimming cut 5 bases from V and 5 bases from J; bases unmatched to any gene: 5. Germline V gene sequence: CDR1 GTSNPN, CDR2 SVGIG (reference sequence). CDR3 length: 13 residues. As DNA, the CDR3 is TGTGCCTGGGCGGACAGGGCAGATCAGCCCCAGCATTTT. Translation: CAWADRADQPQHF. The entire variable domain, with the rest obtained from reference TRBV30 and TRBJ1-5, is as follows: SQTIHQWPATLVQPVGSPLSLECTVEGTSNPNLYWYRQAAGRGLQLLFYSVGIGQISSEVPQNLSASRPQDRQFILSSKKLLLSDSGFYLCAWADRADQPQHFGDGTRLSIL.

In nucleotides, the CDR3 is TGTGCCAGCAGCCCATACACAGATACGCAGTATTTT. Translation: CASSPYTDTQYF. V and J are TRBV9 and TRBJ2-3; no firm D call. V was cut by 4 bases and J by 2 bases, with 5 bases left in between. Germline V lookup: CDR1 SGDLS, CDR2 YYNGEE. The CDR3 is made up of 12 amino acids.

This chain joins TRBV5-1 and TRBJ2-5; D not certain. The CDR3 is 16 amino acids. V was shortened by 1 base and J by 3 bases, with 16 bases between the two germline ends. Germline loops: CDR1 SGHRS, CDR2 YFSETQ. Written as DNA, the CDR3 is TGCGCCAGCAGCTTGTCGTTTTCTAGGATTGAAGAGACCCAGTACTTC. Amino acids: CASSLSFSRIEETQYF.

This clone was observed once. CDR3 sequence reads: CASRISGRYYEQYF. CDR3 DNA sequence: TGTGCCAGCAGGATTAGCGGGAGATACTACGAGCAGTACTTC. The V and J genes are TRBV11-2 and TRBJ2-7; 9 nucleotides align to TRBD2. The CDR3 runs 14 residues. V lost 6 bases and J lost 3; bases outside the gene matches: 6. The germline gives CDR1 SGHAT, CDR2 FQNNGV.

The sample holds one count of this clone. CDR3: CASSPSERVGTDTQYF. In DNA form, the CDR3 reads TGCGCCAGCAGCCCTTCGGAAAGGGTCGGGACAGATACGCAGTATTTT. The chain carries TRBV4-3 and TRBJ2-3; no clear D gene. With 4 bases removed from V and 3 bases from J, the gap between germline ends came to 17 bases. The CDR3 consists of 16 residues. The germline V gene encodes CDR1 LGHNA and CDR2 YSLEER.

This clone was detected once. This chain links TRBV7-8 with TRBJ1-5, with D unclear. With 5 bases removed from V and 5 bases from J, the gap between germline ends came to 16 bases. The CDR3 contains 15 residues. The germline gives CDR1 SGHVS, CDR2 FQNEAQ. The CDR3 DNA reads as TGTGCCAGCAGCCCGTACCCTTGGAGGCATCAGCCCCAGCATTTT. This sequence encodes CASSPYPWRHQPQHF.

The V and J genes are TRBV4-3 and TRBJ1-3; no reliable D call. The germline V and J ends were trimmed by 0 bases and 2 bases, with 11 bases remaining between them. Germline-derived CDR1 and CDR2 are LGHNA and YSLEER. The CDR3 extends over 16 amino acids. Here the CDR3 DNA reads TGCGCCAGCAGCCAAGAGTTCTCTTTCCCTGGAAACACCATATATTTT. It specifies CASSQEFSFPGNTIYF.

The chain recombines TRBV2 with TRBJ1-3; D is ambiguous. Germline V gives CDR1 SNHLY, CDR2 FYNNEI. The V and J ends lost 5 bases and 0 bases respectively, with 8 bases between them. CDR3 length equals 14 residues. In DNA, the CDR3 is TGTGCCAGCAGTCCGACTGTCTCTGGAAACACCATATATTTT. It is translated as CASSPTVSGNTIYF. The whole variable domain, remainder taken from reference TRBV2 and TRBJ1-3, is EPEVTQTPSHQVTQMGQEVILRCVPISNHLYFYWYRQILGQKVEFLVSFYNNEISEKSEIFDDQFSVERPDGSNFTLKIRSTKLEDSAMYFCASSPTVSGNTIYFGEGSWLTVV.

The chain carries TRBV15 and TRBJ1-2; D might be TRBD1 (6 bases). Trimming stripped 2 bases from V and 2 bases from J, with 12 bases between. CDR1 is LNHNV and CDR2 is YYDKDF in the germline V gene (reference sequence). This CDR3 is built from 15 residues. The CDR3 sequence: CATSRPQGGNYGYTF. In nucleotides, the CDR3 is TGTGCCACCAGCAGACCCCAAGGGGGAAACTATGGCTACACCTTC. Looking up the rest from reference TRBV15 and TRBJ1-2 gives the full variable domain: DAMVIQNPRYQVTQFGKPVTLSCSQTLNHNVMYWYQQKSSQAPKLLFHYYDKDFNNEADTPDNFQSRRPNTSFCFLDIRSPGLGDTAMYLCATSRPQGGNYGYTFGSGTRLTVV.

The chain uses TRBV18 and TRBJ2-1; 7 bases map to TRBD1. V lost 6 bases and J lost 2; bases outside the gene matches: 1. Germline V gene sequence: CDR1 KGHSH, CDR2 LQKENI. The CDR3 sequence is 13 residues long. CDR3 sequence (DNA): TGTGCCAGCTCGACAGGGACCTACAATGAGCAGTTCTTC. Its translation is CASSTGTYNEQFF.

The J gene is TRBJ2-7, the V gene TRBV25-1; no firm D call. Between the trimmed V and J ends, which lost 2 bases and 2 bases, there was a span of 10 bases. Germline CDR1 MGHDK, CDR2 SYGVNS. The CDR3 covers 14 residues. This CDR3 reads CASSERTVPYEQYF. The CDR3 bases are TGTGCCAGCAGTGAACGAACGGTCCCCTACGAGCAGTACTTC.